These 13 T cell receptor beta chains share one sample of origin, sequenced in a study of blood T cell repertoires in COVID-19. The data were produced by immunoSEQ multiplex PCR, yet TCRdb's version contains in-frame clones alone and is incomplete. The sample includes fewer than 350,000 clones, roughly nine tenths of them seen just once. Sequencing input: peripheral blood. The receptors originated from a woman aged 25 to 45 with COVID-19, enrolled during active disease.

V usage is TRBV19 and J usage is TRBJ1-2; 8 bases are a match to TRBD1. V was pared by 7 bases and J by 4 bases, with 11 bases of the junction left unmatched. In germline, CDR1 is LNHDA, CDR2 SQIVND (reference sequence). This CDR3 comprises 15 residues. The CDR3 is CASTPGTGNLYGYTF. CDR3 coding DNA: TGTGCCAGTACCCCCGGGACAGGAAACCTCTATGGCTACACCTTC.

The rearrangement joins TRBV19 to TRBJ1-1; D possibly corresponds to TRBD1 (5 bases). The V end was cut by 1 base, the J end by 8 bases, with 14 bases between. This CDR3 is built from 14 residues. Germline V CDR1 and CDR2: LNHDA, SQIVND (reference sequence). The CDR3 is CASSIAKGKGEAFF. The CDR3 nucleotides read TGTGCCAGTAGTATAGCTAAGGGGAAAGGCGAAGCTTTCTTT.

The chain recombines TRBV19 with TRBJ1-5, with D possibly being TRBD1 (6 bases). Trimming stripped 6 bases from V and 4 bases from J, with 16 bases between. The CDR3 has 15 amino acids. Germline V gene sequence: CDR1 LNHDA, CDR2 SQIVND (reference sequence). This chain's CDR3 is CASRNTGYKNQPQHF. The CDR3, as DNA: TGTGCCAGTAGGAACACAGGGTACAAGAATCAGCCCCAGCATTTT.

The chain links TRBV11-2 to TRBJ2-2; tentatively, D is TRBD2 (6 bases). V lost 7 bases to trimming and J lost 2 bases, with 20 bases between them. The CDR3 has 17 residues. Germline CDR1 is SGHAT and CDR2 is FQNNGV. As DNA, the CDR3 is TGTGCCAGCATCCGCAGTGGAGTAGCGGCTAACACCGGGGAGCTGTTTTTT. Translated, it gives CASIRSGVAANTGELFF.

The chain uses TRBV9 and TRBJ1-6, with D uncertain. Trimming took 5 bases from V and 7 from J, leaving 19 bases between them. CDR1 and CDR2 (germline): SGDLS, YYNGEE. The CDR3 spans 16 residues. CDR3 sequence: CASREGSGVRNSPLHF. CDR3 in DNA: TGTGCCAGCAGGGAAGGGAGTGGGGTTCGCAATTCACCCCTCCACTTT.

This clone was counted once. The chain recombines TRBV7-8 with TRBJ2-7; D might be TRBD1 (6 bases). CDR1 SGHVS and CDR2 FQNEAQ come from the germline V gene. Trimming left V 5 bases short and J 2 bases short, with 16 bases between. The CDR3 extends over 15 amino acids. The DNA for the CDR3 is TGTGCCAGCAGCCCCAGCGGACCAGGGGCCTACGAGCAGTACTTC. Protein: CASSPSGPGAYEQYF.

The chain employs TRBV28 and TRBJ1-5; the D is unclear. Per germline, CDR1 MDHEN and CDR2 SYDVKM. V was shortened by 5 bases and J by 11 bases, with 10 bases between the two germline ends. The CDR3 consists of 11 residues. Here the CDR3 reads CASSRGLTQHF. CDR3 bases: TGTGCCAGCAGTCGAGGGCTAACCCAGCATTTT.

The V call is TRBV7-8, the J call TRBJ1-4, with TRBD1 identical over 9 bases. The germline V gene has CDR1 SGHVS and CDR2 FQNEAQ. V was pared by 5 bases and J by 3 bases, with 4 bases of the junction left unmatched. The CDR3 is 15 amino acids. The CDR3 DNA follows: TGTGCCAGCAGCCGAGGACAGGGGTCTAATGAAAAACTGTTTTTT. This gives the protein CASSRGQGSNEKLFF.

The genes are TRBV3-1 (or the pseudogene TRBV3-2) and TRBJ2-1; D is unclear. The V gene lost 1 base and the J gene lost 15 bases, with 10 bases spanning the gap. The CDR3 extends over 11 amino acids. CDR1 is LGHDT, CDR2 YNNKEL, per germline (reference sequence). CDR3 amino acids: CASSQGVSRFF. The CDR3, as DNA: TGTGCCAGCAGCCAAGGAGTTAGCCGGTTCTTC.

The rearrangement links TRBV5-1 to TRBJ2-3; TRBD2 is a possible D gene (6 bases). The germline CDR1 and CDR2 sequences are SGHRS and YFSETQ. The CDR3 sequence is 17 residues long. Trimming took 0 bases from V and 6 from J, leaving 20 bases between them. CDR3 bases: TGCGCCAGCAGCTTGGTTGTGTCGGCGGGACCGCAGGATACGCAGTATTTT. Protein: CASSLVVSAGPQDTQYF.

The chain joins TRBV5-4 to TRBJ1-3; D perhaps matches TRBD1 (6 bases). The CDR3 is made up of 15 amino acids. Trimming took off 4 bases at V and 4 bases at J, with 15 bases between the two ends. Germline V gives CDR1 SGHNT, CDR2 YYREEE (reference sequence). CDR3 protein: CASSPDGRGGNTIYF. DNA of the CDR3: TGTGCCAGCAGCCCGGACGGCAGGGGCGGAAACACCATATATTTT. Looking up the rest from reference TRBV5-4 and TRBJ1-3 gives the full variable domain: ETGVTQSPTHLIKTRGQQVTLRCSSQSGHNTVSWYQQALGQGPQFIFQYYREEENGRGNFPPRFSGLQFPNYSSELNVNALELDDSALYLCASSPDGRGGNTIYFGEGSWLTVV.

This clone was seen only a few times. The J gene is TRBJ1-6, the V gene TRBV19; D not resolved. Trimming stripped 5 bases from V and 9 bases from J, with 11 bases between. Germline V gene lookup returns CDR1 LNHDA and CDR2 SQIVND (reference sequence). The CDR3 covers 13 residues. CDR3 amino acids: CASSPVPGSPLHF. CDR3 coding DNA: TGTGCCAGTAGTCCCGTTCCAGGTTCACCCCTCCACTTT.

The rearrangement uses TRBV2 and TRBJ2-7, with TRBD2 as a possible D gene (5 bases). The CDR3 is 15 amino acids. Trimming removed 4 bases at V and 0 bases at J, with 13 bases between. Germline loops: CDR1 SNHLY, CDR2 FYNNEI. This CDR3 is CASSVAAVPSYEQYF. The DNA for the CDR3 is TGTGCCAGCAGTGTGGCAGCGGTGCCCTCCTACGAGCAGTACTTC.